What follows are 3 T cell receptor beta chains derived from one specimen sequenced in a study of shared clonotypes between healthy human individuals. Generated by immunoSEQ multiplex PCR, the TCRdb table keeps only in-frame clones and is missing some. The table shows a few hundred thousand clones, with more than 95% occurring only once. The sequenced sample was naive CD4+ T cells sorted from blood. The subset was: CD45RA+ positively selected. Receptors were obtained from a woman under 40 in good health.

This sequence joins TRBV6-6 and TRBJ2-7, with 7 bases lining up with TRBD1. Per the germline V gene, CDR1 is MNHNY and CDR2 is SVGAGI (reference sequence). The CDR3 totals 12 residues. J was trimmed by 4 bases and V by 10 bases; bases with no gene match: 7. CDR3 bases: TGTGCCACCGAGGGGGCTACATACGAGCAGTACTTC. Protein product: CATEGATYEQYF.

The chain links TRBV28 to TRBJ2-1; 10 bases align to TRBD2. The CDR3 runs 14 residues. With 10 bases clipped from V and 5 bases from J, the junction kept 8 bases outside the gene matches. Germline CDR1 reads MDHEN; CDR2 reads SYDVKM. The CDR3 sequence: CATQGLAEHNEQFF. The CDR3 DNA reads TGTGCCACCCAAGGACTAGCGGAGCACAATGAGCAGTTCTTC.

CDR3 protein: CASSRLGGSTEAFF. In nucleotides, the CDR3 is TGTGCCAGCAGCCGCCTGGGGGGGTCCACTGAAGCTTTCTTT. The chain combines TRBV14 with TRBJ1-1, with D maybe TRBD1 (5 bases). The CDR3 runs to 14 residues. The V gene lost 4 bases and the J gene lost 4 bases, with 13 bases spanning the gap. Germline V gives CDR1 SGHDN, CDR2 FVKESK.